The 22 T cell receptor beta chains below were found in one sample sequenced in a study of a mutant IDH1 vaccine in newly diagnosed glioma. Documented time point: baseline, week 1 (first vaccination visit). Sample treatment: pre-vaccination baseline after standard-of-care therapy. Some clones are missing from TCRdb's copy, which holds only in-frame ones; the method was immunoSEQ multiplex PCR. The data show around 37,000 clones, 75% to 85% seen once. The sample in question was PBMCs, obtained from a glioma patient treated with radiotherapy, temozolomide or both. The receptors were sampled from a man aged 40-49 years with glioma. Some clones in this sample may be carry-over from other donors' samples.

The chain links TRBV5-6 to TRBJ1-6; 8 bases line up with TRBD1. After removal of 4 bases from V and 7 bases from J, the junction contained 7 bases not matched to a gene. The CDR3 extends over 15 amino acids. Germline loops: CDR1 SGHDT, CDR2 YYEEEE. The CDR3 DNA reads TGTGCCAGCAGCCTAGGACAGGGCCAGAATTCACCCCTCCACTTT. Protein: CASSLGQGQNSPLHF.

The V gene is TRBV13, the J gene TRBJ2-3; D is undetermined. Germline V gene sequence: CDR1 PRHDT, CDR2 FYEKMQ (reference sequence). V was pared by 0 bases and J by 3 bases, with 1 base between. This CDR3 spans 12 amino acids. Written as DNA, the CDR3 is TGTGCCAGCAGCTTAGGGACAGATACGCAGTATTTT. Amino acids: CASSLGTDTQYF.

The rearrangement links TRBV30 to TRBJ1-1, with 7 bases identical to TRBD1. V shed 3 bases, J shed 3 bases, and the junction held 10 bases outside the gene matches. CDR1 GTSNPN and CDR2 SVGIG come from the germline V gene (reference sequence). The CDR3 totals 15 residues. The CDR3: CAWRDKTGWDTEAFF. The CDR3 nucleotides are TGTGCCTGGAGGGATAAGACAGGGTGGGACACTGAAGCTTTCTTT. Full variable domain (rest looked up from reference TRBV30 and TRBJ1-1): SQTIHQWPATLVQPVGSPLSLECTVEGTSNPNLYWYRQAAGRGLQLLFYSVGIGQISSEVPQNLSASRPQDRQFILSSKKLLLSDSGFYLCAWRDKTGWDTEAFFGQGTRLTVV.

This clone turned up a few times. This rearrangement joins TRBV28 to TRBJ1-4; possibly TRBD1 for D (6 bases). The length of the CDR3 is 13 residues. CDR1 and CDR2 (germline): MDHEN, SYDVKM. V shed 5 bases and J shed 8 bases, with 12 bases lying between them. The CDR3 region is CASSLQGIEKLFF. The CDR3 DNA follows: TGTGCCAGCAGTCTACAGGGAATCGAAAAACTGTTTTTT.

V and J are TRBV5-5 and TRBJ2-5; 12 nucleotides align to TRBD2. Germline V gives CDR1 SGHKS, CDR2 YYEKEE (reference sequence). The V gene end was trimmed by 1 base and the J gene end by 3 bases; junction bases not matched to a gene: 1. The CDR3 consists of 15 residues. The CDR3 reads CASSLRTSGEETQYF. The CDR3 nucleotides read TGTGCCAGCAGCTTGAGGACTAGCGGGGAAGAGACCCAGTACTTC.

The chain recombines TRBV5-6 with TRBJ2-7, with D perhaps matching TRBD2 (6 bases). The CDR3 has 14 residues. Deletions cut 1 base from V and 3 bases from J, with 11 bases between. CDR1 and CDR2 (germline): SGHDT, YYEEEE. DNA for the CDR3: TGTGCCAGCAGCTTGAGGGACTTTAACTACGAGCAGTACTTC. Protein product: CASSLRDFNYEQYF.

This clone was found once. The V and J genes are TRBV5-1 and TRBJ1-5; D is ambiguous. The germline V gene encodes CDR1 SGHRS and CDR2 YFSETQ. V lost 2 bases and J lost 0, with 9 bases in between. The CDR3 length is 15 residues. CDR3 bases: TGCGCCAGCAGCTTCACCCCTGATAGCAATCAGCCCCAGCATTTT. Amino acids: CASSFTPDSNQPQHF.

V and J are TRBV5-4 and TRBJ2-1; 12 positions agree with TRBD2. Germline V gene sequence: CDR1 SGHNT, CDR2 YYREEE (reference sequence). V lost 5 bases and J lost 8; bases outside the gene matches: 8. This CDR3 spans 15 amino acids. The CDR3 protein is CASSSSGGAFDEQFF. The CDR3 nucleotides read TGTGCCAGCAGTTCTAGCGGGGGGGCTTTTGATGAGCAGTTCTTC.

The chain joins TRBV4-3 to TRBJ2-5; D may be TRBD2 (5 bases). Germline lookup yields CDR1 LGHNA and CDR2 YSLEER. The CDR3 consists of 16 residues. Trimming took 0 bases from V and 5 from J, leaving 16 bases between them. As DNA, the CDR3 is TGCGCCAGCAGCCAAGAATTTAGGCTAGCCGGGGAGACCCAGTACTTC. It is translated as CASSQEFRLAGETQYF.

The chain has TRBV6-5 and TRBJ2-5; 11 bases line up with TRBD2. Germline CDR1 MNHEY, CDR2 SVGAGI. With V trimmed by 7 bases and J by 4 bases, 8 bases remained unmatched. The CDR3 is 15 residues long. CDR3: CASTYSGTSGETQYF. The CDR3 region has the DNA TGTGCCAGCACCTATTCCGGGACTAGCGGAGAGACCCAGTACTTC.

This chain joins TRBV11-2 and TRBJ2-7; possible D gene TRBD2, 5 bases. Germline-derived CDR1 and CDR2 are SGHAT and FQNNGV. V lost 3 bases and J 5 bases, leaving 14 bases between the germline ends. The CDR3 contains 14 residues. DNA for the CDR3: TGTGCCAGCAGCTTTTCCCACCCCGGGGACGAGCAGTACTTC. It translates to CASSFSHPGDEQYF.

By proportion, this clone is medium-sized. The V gene is TRBV4-1, the J gene TRBJ2-7; D not certain. Germline CDR1 reads MGHRA; CDR2 reads YSYEKL. Between the trimmed V and J ends, which lost 2 bases and 1 base, there was a span of 27 bases. The CDR3 has 20 amino acids. CDR3 amino acids: CASSQPQLESKIAPSYEQYF. CDR3 in DNA: TGCGCCAGCAGCCAACCTCAACTGGAATCCAAGATCGCCCCATCCTACGAGCAGTACTTC.

This clone appeared a few times. The genes are TRBV28 and TRBJ1-1; D is perhaps TRBD1 (6 bases). The CDR3 has 11 amino acids. V shed 5 bases and J shed 11 bases, with 12 bases lying between them. Germline loops: CDR1 MDHEN, CDR2 SYDVKM. This chain's CDR3 is CASSAEGGAFF. The CDR3 DNA reads TGTGCCAGCAGTGCCGAGGGGGGTGCTTTCTTT.

The rearrangement uses TRBV30 and TRBJ1-4; D is perhaps TRBD1 (6 bases). This CDR3 is built from 14 residues. The V gene's germline CDR1 is GTSNPN and CDR2 SVGIG (reference sequence). V lost 2 bases and J 8 bases, leaving 15 bases between the germline ends. CDR3 nucleotides: TGTGCCTGGAGTCCAGGGGTTGGTAGGGAAAAACTGTTTTTT. Its protein is CAWSPGVGREKLFF.

The chain recombines TRBV7-9 with TRBJ1-6; no firm D call. V dropped 5 bases and J dropped 6 bases, with 5 bases sitting between them. Germline CDR1 is SEHNR and CDR2 is FQNEAQ (reference sequence). The CDR3 covers 12 residues. Here the CDR3 DNA reads TGTGCCAGCAGCGTCAGTAATTCACCCCTCCACTTT. Residues: CASSVSNSPLHF.

The rearrangement joins TRBV7-2 to TRBJ1-1; 9 bases are a match to TRBD1. The CDR3 is made up of 13 amino acids. Per the germline V gene, CDR1 is SGHTA and CDR2 is FQGNSA. V lost 5 bases, J lost 7 bases, and 5 bases stayed unmatched. The CDR3 loop is CASSQDRGGEAFF. The CDR3 DNA is TGTGCCAGCAGCCAGGACAGGGGCGGTGAAGCTTTCTTT.

This clone occurred once. The V call is TRBV6-1, the J call TRBJ2-3, with 8 positions matching TRBD2. The trim removed 4 bases at V and 10 bases at J, leaving 13 bases unmatched. Germline CDR1 is MNHNS and CDR2 is SASEGT. The CDR3 totals 15 residues. The CDR3 sequence is CASSGGLAGFIAQYF. DNA for the CDR3: TGTGCCAGCAGTGGTGGACTAGCCGGGTTTATAGCGCAGTATTTT.

This sequence joins TRBV10-3 and TRBJ2-1; D not certain. CDR3 length: 15 amino acids. V was shortened by 0 bases and J by 6 bases, with 12 bases between the two germline ends. Germline values: CDR1 ENHRY, CDR2 SYGVKD. The CDR3 is CAISESRSQPNEQFF. The CDR3 DNA sequence: TGTGCCATCAGTGAGTCTCGGAGCCAACCCAATGAGCAGTTCTTC.

CDR3 sequence (DNA): TGTGCCAGCAGCTTGGAGCGGTACAATGAGCAGTTCTTC. Protein sequence: CASSLERYNEQFF. The rearrangement uses TRBV5-4 and TRBJ2-1; D is perhaps TRBD2 (5 bases). Trimming shortened V by 0 bases and J by 4 bases, and 5 bases separated the two germline ends. Per germline, CDR1 SGHNT and CDR2 YYREEE (reference sequence). There are 13 residues in the CDR3. Variable domain in full (rest from reference TRBV5-4 and TRBJ2-1): ETGVTQSPTHLIKTRGQQVTLRCSSQSGHNTVSWYQQALGQGPQFIFQYYREEENGRGNFPPRFSGLQFPNYSSELNVNALELDDSALYLCASSLERYNEQFFGPGTRLTVL.

The chain is built from TRBV19 and TRBJ2-1, with TRBD2 matching over 8 bases. CDR3 length: 14 amino acids. With 7 bases clipped from V and 3 bases from J, the junction kept 5 bases outside the gene matches. Germline CDR1 is LNHDA and CDR2 is SQIVND (reference sequence). The CDR3 loop is CASIAGTSYNEQFF. CDR3 nucleotides: TGTGCCAGTATCGCCGGGACTAGCTACAATGAGCAGTTCTTC.

CDR3 amino acids: CASSLGGARAEAFF. The CDR3 region has the DNA TGTGCCAGCAGCTTAGGGGGGGCCCGCGCTGAAGCTTTCTTT. This rearrangement joins TRBV11-1 to TRBJ1-1; D is possibly TRBD1 (6 bases). Germline V gene sequence: CDR1 SGHAT, CDR2 FQDESV (reference sequence). Trimming removed 1 base at V and 6 bases at J, with 12 bases between. The CDR3 length is 14 residues.

The V and J genes are TRBV5-5 and TRBJ2-7; 8 nucleotides align to TRBD1. The CDR3 has 16 amino acids. V lost 0 bases and J lost 4; bases outside the gene matches: 9. CDR1 is SGHKS and CDR2 is YYEKEE in the germline V gene (reference sequence). CDR3 region: CASSLGPGQGIYEQYF. The CDR3 DNA follows: TGTGCCAGCAGCTTGGGGCCCGGACAGGGAATTTACGAGCAGTACTTC.